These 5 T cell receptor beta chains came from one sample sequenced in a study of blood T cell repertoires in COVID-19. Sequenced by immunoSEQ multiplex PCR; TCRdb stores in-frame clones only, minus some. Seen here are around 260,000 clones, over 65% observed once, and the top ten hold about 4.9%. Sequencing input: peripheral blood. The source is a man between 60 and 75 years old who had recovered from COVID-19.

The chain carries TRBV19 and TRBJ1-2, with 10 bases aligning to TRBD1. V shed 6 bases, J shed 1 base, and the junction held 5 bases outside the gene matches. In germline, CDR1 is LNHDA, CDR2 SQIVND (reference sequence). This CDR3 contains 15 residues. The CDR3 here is CASRKDRGYNYGYTF. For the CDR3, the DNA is TGTGCCAGTAGAAAGGACAGGGGGTATAACTATGGCTACACCTTC.

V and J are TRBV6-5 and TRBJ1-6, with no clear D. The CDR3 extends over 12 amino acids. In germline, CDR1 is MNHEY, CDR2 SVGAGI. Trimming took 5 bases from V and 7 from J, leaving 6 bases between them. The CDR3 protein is CASSPGNSPLHF. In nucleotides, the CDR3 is TGTGCCAGCAGTCCGGGGAATTCACCCCTCCACTTT.

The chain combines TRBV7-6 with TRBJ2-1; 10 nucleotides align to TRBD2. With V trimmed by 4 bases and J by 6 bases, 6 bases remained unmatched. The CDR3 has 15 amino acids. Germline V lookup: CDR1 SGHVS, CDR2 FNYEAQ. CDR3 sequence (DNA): TGTGCCAGCAGCTCTGGGGGACTAGCGAGCAATGAGCAGTTCTTC. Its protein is CASSSGGLASNEQFF.

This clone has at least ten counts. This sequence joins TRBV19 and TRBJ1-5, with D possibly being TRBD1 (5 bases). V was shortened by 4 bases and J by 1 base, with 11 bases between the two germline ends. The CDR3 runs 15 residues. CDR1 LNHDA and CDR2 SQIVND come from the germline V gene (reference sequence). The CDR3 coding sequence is TGTGCCAGTAGTAGCGGCGGGGGAAGCAATCAGCCCCAGCATTTT. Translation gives CASSSGGGSNQPQHF.

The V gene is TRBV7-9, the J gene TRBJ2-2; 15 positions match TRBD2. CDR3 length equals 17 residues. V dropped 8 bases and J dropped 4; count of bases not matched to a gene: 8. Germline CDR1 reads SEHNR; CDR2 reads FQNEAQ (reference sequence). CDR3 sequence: CASLGLAGGPGTGELFF. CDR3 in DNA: TGTGCCAGCCTCGGACTAGCGGGAGGGCCCGGCACCGGGGAGCTGTTTTTT.